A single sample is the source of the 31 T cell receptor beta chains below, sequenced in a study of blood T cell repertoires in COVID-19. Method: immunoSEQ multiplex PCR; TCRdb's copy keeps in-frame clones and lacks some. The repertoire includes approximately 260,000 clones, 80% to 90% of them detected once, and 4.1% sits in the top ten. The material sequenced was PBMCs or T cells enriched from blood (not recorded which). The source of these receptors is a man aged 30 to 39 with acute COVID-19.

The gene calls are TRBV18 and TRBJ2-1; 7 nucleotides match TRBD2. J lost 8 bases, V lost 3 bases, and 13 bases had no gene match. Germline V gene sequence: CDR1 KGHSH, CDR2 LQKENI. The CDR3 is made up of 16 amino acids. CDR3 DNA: TGTGCCAGCTCACCCCCAAAGGCTAGCGGCTTGGATGAGCAGTTCTTC. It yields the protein CASSPPKASGLDEQFF.

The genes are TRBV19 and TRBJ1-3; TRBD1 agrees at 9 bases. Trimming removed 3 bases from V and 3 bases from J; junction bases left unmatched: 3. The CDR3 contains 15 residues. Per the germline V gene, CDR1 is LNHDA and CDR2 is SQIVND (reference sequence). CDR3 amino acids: CASSMDRGGGNTIYF. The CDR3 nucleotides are TGTGCCAGTAGTATGGACAGGGGAGGTGGAAACACCATATATTTT.

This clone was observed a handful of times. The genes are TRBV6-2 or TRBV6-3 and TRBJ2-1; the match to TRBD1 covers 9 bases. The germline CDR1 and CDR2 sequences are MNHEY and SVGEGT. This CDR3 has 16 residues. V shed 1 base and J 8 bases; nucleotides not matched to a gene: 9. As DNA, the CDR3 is TGTGCCAGCAGTTACTACGCCAGGGGACAGGGTGATGAGCAGTTCTTC. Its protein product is CASSYYARGQGDEQFF.

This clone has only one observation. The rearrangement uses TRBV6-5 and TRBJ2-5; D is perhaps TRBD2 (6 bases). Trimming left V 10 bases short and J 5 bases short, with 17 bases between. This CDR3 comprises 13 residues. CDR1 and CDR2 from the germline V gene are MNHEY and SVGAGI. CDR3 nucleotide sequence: TGTGCCACCGGGACTTTCTTCACGGAGACCCAGTACTTC. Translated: CATGTFFTETQYF.

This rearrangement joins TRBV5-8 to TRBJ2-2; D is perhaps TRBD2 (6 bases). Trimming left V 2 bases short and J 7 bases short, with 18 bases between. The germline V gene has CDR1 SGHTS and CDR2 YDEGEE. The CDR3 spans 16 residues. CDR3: CASSFGTPLRGGELFF. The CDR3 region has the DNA TGTGCCAGCAGCTTCGGGACTCCTCTCCGTGGCGGGGAGCTGTTTTTT.

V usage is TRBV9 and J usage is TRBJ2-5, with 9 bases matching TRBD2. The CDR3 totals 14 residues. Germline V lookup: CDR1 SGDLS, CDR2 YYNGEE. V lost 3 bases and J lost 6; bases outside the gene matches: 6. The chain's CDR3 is CASSADSGRQTQYF. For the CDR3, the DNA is TGTGCCAGCAGCGCTGATAGCGGGAGACAGACCCAGTACTTC.

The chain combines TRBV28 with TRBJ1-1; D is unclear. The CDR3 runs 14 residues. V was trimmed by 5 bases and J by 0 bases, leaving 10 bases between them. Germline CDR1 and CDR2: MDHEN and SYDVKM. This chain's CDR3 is CASSKWAMNTEAFF. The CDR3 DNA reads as TGTGCCAGCAGTAAGTGGGCCATGAACACTGAAGCTTTCTTT.

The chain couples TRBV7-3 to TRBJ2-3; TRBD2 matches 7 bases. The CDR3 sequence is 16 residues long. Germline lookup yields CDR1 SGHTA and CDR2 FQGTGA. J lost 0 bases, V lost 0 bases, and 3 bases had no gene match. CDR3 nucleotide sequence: TGTGCCAGCAGCTTAACGGGCGGGAGCAGCACAGATACGCAGTATTTT. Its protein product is CASSLTGGSSTDTQYF.

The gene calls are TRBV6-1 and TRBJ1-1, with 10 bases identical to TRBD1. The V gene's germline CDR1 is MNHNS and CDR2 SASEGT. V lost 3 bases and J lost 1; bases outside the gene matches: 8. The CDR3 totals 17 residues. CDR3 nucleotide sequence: TGTGCCAGCAGTGACGTTGGGACAGGGGCTCGGAACACTGAAGCTTTCTTT. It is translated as CASSDVGTGARNTEAFF.

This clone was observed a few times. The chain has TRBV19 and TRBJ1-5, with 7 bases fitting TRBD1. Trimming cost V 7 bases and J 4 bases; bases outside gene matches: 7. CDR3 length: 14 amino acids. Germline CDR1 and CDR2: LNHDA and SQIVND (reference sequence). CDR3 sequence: CASKGQPVNQPQHF. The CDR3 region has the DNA TGTGCCAGTAAGGGACAGCCCGTAAATCAGCCCCAGCATTTT.

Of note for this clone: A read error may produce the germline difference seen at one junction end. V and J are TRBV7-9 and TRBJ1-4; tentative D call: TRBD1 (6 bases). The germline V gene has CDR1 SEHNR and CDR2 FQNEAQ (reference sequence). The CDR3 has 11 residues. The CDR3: CASSLGQEPIF. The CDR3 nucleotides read TGTGCCAGCAGCTTAGGACAGGAGCCAATTTTT.

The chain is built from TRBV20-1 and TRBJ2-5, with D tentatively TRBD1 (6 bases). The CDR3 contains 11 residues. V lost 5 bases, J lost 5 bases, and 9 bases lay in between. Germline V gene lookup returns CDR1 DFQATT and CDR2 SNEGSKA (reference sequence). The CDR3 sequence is CSARQGETQYF. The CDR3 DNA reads TGCAGTGCTCGGCAGGGGGAGACCCAGTACTTC.

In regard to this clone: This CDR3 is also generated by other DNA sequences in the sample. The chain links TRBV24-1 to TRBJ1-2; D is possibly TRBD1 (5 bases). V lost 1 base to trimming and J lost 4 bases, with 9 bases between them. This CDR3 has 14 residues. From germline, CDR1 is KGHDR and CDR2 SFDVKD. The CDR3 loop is CATSDFRQSYGYTF. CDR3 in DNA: TGTGCCACCAGTGATTTTCGACAGAGCTATGGCTACACCTTC.

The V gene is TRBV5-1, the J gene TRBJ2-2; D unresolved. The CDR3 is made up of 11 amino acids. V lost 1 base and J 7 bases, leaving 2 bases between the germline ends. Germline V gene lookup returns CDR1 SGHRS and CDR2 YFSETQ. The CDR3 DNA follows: TGCGCCAGCAGCTTGCACGGGGAGCTGTTTTTT. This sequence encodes CASSLHGELFF.

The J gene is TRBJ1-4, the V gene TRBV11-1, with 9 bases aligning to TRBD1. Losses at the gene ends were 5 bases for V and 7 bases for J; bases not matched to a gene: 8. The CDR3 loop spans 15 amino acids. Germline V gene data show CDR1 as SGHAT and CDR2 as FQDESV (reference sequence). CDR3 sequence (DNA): TGTGCCAGCAGCATGCCGGGACAGGGTGGTGAAAAACTGTTTTTT. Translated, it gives CASSMPGQGGEKLFF.

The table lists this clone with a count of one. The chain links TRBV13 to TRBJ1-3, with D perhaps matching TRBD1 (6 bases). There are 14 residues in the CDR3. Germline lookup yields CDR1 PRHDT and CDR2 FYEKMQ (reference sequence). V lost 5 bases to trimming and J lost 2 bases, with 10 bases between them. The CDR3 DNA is TGTGCCAGCAGCCCGCAGGGGACTGGAAACACCATATATTTT. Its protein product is CASSPQGTGNTIYF.

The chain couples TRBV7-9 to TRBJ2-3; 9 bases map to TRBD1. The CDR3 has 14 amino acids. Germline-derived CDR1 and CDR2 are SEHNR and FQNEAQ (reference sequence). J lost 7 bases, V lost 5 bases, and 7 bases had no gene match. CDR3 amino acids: CASSDRGLGNTQYF. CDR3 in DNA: TGTGCCAGCAGCGACAGGGGGTTAGGGAATACGCAGTATTTT.

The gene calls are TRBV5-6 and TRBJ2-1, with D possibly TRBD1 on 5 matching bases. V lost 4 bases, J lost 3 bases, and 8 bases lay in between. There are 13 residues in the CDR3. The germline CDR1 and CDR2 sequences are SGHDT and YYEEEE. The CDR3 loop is CASSLDNYNEQFF. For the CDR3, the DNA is TGTGCCAGCAGCCTGGACAACTACAATGAGCAGTTCTTC.

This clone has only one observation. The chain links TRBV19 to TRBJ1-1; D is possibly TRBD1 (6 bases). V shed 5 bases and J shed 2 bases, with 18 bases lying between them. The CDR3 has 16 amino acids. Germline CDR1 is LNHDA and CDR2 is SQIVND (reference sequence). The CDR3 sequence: CASSLAWLQGNTEAFF. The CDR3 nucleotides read TGTGCCAGTAGTTTAGCTTGGTTACAGGGAAACACTGAAGCTTTCTTT.

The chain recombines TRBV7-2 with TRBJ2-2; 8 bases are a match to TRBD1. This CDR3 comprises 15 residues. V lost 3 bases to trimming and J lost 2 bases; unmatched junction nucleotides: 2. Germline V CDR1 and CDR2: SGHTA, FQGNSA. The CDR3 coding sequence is TGTGCCAGCAGCTTGACAGGGGATAACACCGGGGAGCTGTTTTTT. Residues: CASSLTGDNTGELFF. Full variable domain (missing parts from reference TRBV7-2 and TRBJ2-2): GAGVSQSPSNKVTEKGKDVELRCDPISGHTALYWYRQSLGQGLEFLIYFQGNSAPDKSGLPSDRFSAERTGGSVSTLTIQRTQQEDSAVYLCASSLTGDNTGELFFGEGSRLTVL.

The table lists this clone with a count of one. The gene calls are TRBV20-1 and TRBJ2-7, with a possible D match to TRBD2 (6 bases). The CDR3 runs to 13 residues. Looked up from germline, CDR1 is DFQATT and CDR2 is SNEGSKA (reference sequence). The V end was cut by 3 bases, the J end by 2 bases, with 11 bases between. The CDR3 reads CSASGRTPYEQYV. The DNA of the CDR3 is TGCAGTGCTAGTGGGAGGACCCCCTACGAGCAGTACGTC.

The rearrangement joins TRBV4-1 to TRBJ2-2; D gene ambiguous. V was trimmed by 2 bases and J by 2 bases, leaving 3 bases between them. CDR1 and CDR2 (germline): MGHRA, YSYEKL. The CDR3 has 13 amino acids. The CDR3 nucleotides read TGCGCCAGCAGCCAAACAAACACCGGGGAGCTGTTTTTT. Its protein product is CASSQTNTGELFF.

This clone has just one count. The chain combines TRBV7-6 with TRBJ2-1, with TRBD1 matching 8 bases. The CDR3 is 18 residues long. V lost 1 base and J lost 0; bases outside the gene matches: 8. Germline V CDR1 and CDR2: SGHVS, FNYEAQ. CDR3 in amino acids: CASSLDPQGASSYNEQFF. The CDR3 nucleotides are TGTGCCAGCAGCTTAGACCCTCAGGGGGCTTCCTCCTACAATGAGCAGTTCTTC. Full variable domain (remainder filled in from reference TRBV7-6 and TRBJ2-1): GAGVSQSPRYKVTKRGQDVALRCDPISGHVSLYWYRQALGQGPEFLTYFNYEAQQDKSGLPNDRFSAERPEGSISTLTIQRTEQRDSAMYRCASSLDPQGASSYNEQFFGPGTRLTVL.

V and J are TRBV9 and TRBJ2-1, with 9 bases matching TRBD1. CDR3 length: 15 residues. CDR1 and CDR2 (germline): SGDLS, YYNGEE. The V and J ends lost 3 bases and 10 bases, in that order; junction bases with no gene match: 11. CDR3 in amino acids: CASSDPGQGGREQFF. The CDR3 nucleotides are TGTGCCAGCAGCGATCCGGGACAGGGAGGAAGGGAGCAGTTCTTC.

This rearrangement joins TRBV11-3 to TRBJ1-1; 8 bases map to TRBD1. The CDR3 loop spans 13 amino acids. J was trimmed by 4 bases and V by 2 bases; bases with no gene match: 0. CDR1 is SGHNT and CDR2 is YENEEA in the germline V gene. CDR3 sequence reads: CASSLTGGTEAFF. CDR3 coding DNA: TGTGCCAGCAGCTTAACAGGGGGCACTGAAGCTTTCTTT.

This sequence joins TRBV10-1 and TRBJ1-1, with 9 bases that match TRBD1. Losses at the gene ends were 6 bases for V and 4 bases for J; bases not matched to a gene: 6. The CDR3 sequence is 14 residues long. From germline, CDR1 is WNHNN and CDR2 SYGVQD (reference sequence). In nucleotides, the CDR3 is TGCGCCAGCAGGCCGGGACAGGGAGGCACTGAAGCTTTCTTT. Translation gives CASRPGQGGTEAFF.

The CDR3 reads CASSLGRKNTEAFF. CDR3 coding DNA: TGTGCCAGCAGCCTGGGGCGGAAAAACACTGAAGCTTTCTTT. The chain links TRBV6-5 to TRBJ1-1, with TRBD1 as a possible D gene (5 bases). This CDR3 is built from 14 residues. Germline V gene lookup returns CDR1 MNHEY and CDR2 SVGAGI. Trimming took off 6 bases at V and 2 bases at J, with 13 bases between the two ends.

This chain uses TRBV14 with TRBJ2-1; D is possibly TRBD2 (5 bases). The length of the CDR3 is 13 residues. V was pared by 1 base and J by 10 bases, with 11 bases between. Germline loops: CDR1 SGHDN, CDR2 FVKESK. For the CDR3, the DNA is TGTGCCAGCAGCCAAGGGTTGACGGGGGAGCAGTTCTTC. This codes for CASSQGLTGEQFF.

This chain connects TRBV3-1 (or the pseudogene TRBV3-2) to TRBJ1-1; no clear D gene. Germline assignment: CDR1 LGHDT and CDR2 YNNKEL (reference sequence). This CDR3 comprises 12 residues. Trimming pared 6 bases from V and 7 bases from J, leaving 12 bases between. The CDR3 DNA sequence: TGTGCCAGCAGTCCTCGGAGGAGTGAAGCTTTCTTT. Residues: CASSPRRSEAFF.

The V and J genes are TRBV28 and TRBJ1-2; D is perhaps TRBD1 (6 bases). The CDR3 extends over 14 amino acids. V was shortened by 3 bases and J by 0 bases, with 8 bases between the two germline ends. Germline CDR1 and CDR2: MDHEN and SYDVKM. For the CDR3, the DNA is TGTGCCAGCAGTTTGGACAGCACTAACTATGGCTACACCTTC. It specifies CASSLDSTNYGYTF.

The CDR3 nucleotides read TGTGCCAGCAGCCAATTTTTCGGGAACACCGGGGAGCTGTTTTTT. It yields the protein CASSQFFGNTGELFF. This chain joins TRBV3-1 (or the pseudogene TRBV3-2) and TRBJ2-2; D unclear. Trimming pared 2 bases from V and 1 base from J, leaving 8 bases between. The CDR3 spans 15 residues. CDR1 LGHDT and CDR2 YNNKEL come from the germline V gene (reference sequence).